This T cell receptor beta chain was recovered during a study of T cells in Graves' hyperthyroidism and ophthalmopathy. Regarding the study as a whole: Most thyroid clonotypes expanded above 0.001 appeared in blood too. A median around six months before onset, the model predicted ophthalmopathy.

The CDR3 loop spans 14 amino acids. The germline CDR1 and CDR2 sequences are KGHSH and LQKENI. Germline trimming cut 3 bases from V and 6 bases from J; bases unmatched to any gene: 5. Note on this clonotype: Its antigen is currently unknown.

Exclusion of patients followed from uncontrolled infection, other autoimmune disease, pregnancy or lactation. The CDR3 regions of TCR beta were amplified from RNA transcripts. The HTBI set primed first-round TCR CDR3 RT-PCR. Each CDR3 protein is one row after TCRdb ran MiXCR on the multiplex PCR reads. In the table there are over 500,000 distinct CDR3 sequences, 40% to 55% of which are singletons. V and J are TRBV18 and TRBJ2-7; 10 bases are a match to TRBD1. The sample comprised peripheral blood or thyroid tissue (not recorded which). The TCR comes from an adult woman with Graves' disease, either hyperthyroidism or ophthalmopathy (not recorded which). The CDR3 here is CASSPADRGAEQYF. As DNA, the CDR3 is TGTGCCAGCTCACCGGCGGACAGGGGGGCCGAGCAGTACTTC.